This T cell receptor (beta chain) was sequenced in a study of T cell clonality in common variable immunodeficiency. Broader study findings: Compared with healthy controls, CVID subjects showed increased TCRbeta clonality, mostly in about a third. CVID patient heterogeneity limited repertoire-clinical complication correlations.

This clone came up many times. Its antigen is not known. Read sequence stops 3 residues before the CDR3 end, and the germline J gene provides the missing end. Germline CDR1 is LGHDT and CDR2 is YNNKEL (reference sequence). Trimming removed 2 bases at V and 2 bases at J, with 2 bases between. CDR3 length: 12 residues. Patients and controls were mostly of Caucasian heritage. Generated by immunoSEQ multiplex PCR, the TCRdb table keeps only in-frame clones and is missing some. Singletons are absent from the sample, which has tens of thousands of clones. The TCR was taken from a person aged 18 to 75 in good health. Sequencing was carried out using peripheral blood mononuclear cells. The chain couples TRBV3-1 (or the pseudogene TRBV3-2) to TRBJ2-3; D not certain. Here the CDR3 reads CASSQYTDTQYF. The covered CDR3 bases are TGTGCCAGCAGCCAATACACAGATACG.